The clone carrying this T cell receptor beta chain was observed a single time. The antigen remains unidentified. This sample was included in a study of CD8+ T cells in alopecia areata. It was cDNA, reverse transcribed from extracted RNA, that served as the sequencing template. Generated by immunoSEQ multiplex PCR, the TCRdb table keeps only in-frame clones and is missing some. The table has over 100,000 clones, about 60% seen once. Study conclusions and caveats: Normal scalp had lower clonality than lesional scalp, with alopecia totalis/universalis lesions showing this most strongly.

As for treatment: oral pan-JAK inhibitor, 5-10 mg twice daily. Alopecia areata patients had lesional scalp punch biopsies and peripheral blood taken from them. Cell sorting on a FACSAria was used to separate CD4+ and CD8+ T cells from the PBMCs. The CDR3 length is 14 residues. The gene calls are TRBV21-1 and TRBJ2-7; TRBD1, the D gene given by the table, was not confirmed from the DNA. TRBV21-1 represents a pseudogene. Sequences were derived from CD8+ T cells sorted from blood, sampled at week 24, from a patient treated with tofacitinib. This clonotype was obtained from a human donor with alopecia areata. DNA of the CDR3: TGTGCCAGCAGCAAAGCAACGCAGTCGTACGAGCAGTACTTC. Translating it yields CASSKATQSYEQYF.